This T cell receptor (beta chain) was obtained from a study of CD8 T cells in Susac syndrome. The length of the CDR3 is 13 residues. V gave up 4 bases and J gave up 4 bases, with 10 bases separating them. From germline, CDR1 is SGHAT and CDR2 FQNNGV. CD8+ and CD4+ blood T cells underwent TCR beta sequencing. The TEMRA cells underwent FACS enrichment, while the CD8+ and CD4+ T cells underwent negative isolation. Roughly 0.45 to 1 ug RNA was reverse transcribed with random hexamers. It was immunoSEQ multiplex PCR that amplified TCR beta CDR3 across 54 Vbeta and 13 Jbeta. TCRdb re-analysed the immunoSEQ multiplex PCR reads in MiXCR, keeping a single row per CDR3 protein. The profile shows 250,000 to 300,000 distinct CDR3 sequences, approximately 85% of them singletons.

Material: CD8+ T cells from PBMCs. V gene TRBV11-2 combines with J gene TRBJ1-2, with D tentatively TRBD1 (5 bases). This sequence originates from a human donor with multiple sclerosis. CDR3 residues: CASSSGVGYGYTF. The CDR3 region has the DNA TGTGCCAGCAGCTCGGGGGTCGGCTATGGCTACACCTTC.